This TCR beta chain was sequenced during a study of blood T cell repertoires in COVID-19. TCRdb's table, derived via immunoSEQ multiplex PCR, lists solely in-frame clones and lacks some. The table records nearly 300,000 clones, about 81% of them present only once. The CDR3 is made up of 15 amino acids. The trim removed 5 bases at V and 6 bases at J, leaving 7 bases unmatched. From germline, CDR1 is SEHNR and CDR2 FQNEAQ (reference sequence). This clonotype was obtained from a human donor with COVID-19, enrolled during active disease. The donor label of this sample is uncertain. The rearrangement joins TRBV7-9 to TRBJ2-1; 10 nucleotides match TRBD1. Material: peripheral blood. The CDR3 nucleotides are TGTGCCAGCAGCCCGGGACAGGGGAATCGCAATGAGCAGTTCTTC. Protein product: CASSPGQGNRNEQFF.